This T cell receptor beta chain appears in the sequencing data of a study of sequential checkpoint blockade in melanoma. Study background: About 89 pretreatment tumor DNA samples were TCRβ immunosequenced. About two dozen patients had matched tumor biopsies before treatment and at week 13 after nivolumab or ipilimumab alone.

J lost 4 bases, V lost 8 bases, and 8 bases had no gene match. This CDR3 contains 14 residues. CDR1 and CDR2 (germline): MDHEN, SYDVKM. Described treatment: randomized to nivolumab then ipilimumab (arm A) or the reverse (arm B). Profiled with immunoSEQ multiplex PCR; TCRdb holds only in-frame clones, not every one. The sample has approximately 2,400 clones, 12% to 15% seen once. The sequencing used tumor tissue (inferred from file names), collected from a patient given nivolumab and ipilimumab in sequence. The sequence came from a human donor with melanoma. The rearrangement links TRBV28 to TRBJ2-7, with 10 bases fitting TRBD2. CDR3 sequence (DNA): TGTGCCAGCCTCGGGACTAGCGAGGCATACGAGCAGTACTTC. This codes for CASLGTSEAYEQYF. Full variable domain (rest looked up from reference TRBV28 and TRBJ2-7): DVKVTQSSRYLVKRTGEKVFLECVQDMDHENMFWYRQDPGLGLRLIYFSYDVKMKEKGDIPEGYSVSREKKERFSLILESASTNQTSMYLCASLGTSEAYEQYFGPGTRLTVT.